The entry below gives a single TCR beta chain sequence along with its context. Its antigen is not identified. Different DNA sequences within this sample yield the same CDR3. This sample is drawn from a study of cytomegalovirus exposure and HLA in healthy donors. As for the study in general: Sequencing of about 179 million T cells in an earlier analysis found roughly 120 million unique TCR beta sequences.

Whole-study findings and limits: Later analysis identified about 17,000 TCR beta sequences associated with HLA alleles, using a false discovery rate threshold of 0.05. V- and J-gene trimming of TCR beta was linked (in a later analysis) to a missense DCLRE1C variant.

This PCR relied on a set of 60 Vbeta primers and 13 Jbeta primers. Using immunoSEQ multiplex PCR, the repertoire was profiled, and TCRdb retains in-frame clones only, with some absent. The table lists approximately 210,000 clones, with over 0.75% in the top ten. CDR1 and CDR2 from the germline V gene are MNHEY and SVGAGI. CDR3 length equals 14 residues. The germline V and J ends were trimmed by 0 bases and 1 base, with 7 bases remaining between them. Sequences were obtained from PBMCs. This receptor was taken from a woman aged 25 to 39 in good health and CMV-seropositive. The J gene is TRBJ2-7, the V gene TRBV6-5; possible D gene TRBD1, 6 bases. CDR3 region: CASSYSDSSYEQYF. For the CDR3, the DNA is TGTGCCAGCAGTTACTCGGACAGTTCCTACGAGCAGTACTTC.